These 5 T cell receptor beta chains were all obtained from the same sample, sequenced in a study of T cells after yellow fever vaccination. From the 5' RACE reads, TCRdb called clonotypes with MiXCR, one entry per CDR3 protein. The sample has about 330,000 distinct CDR3 sequences, over 4% seen once. Sequenced material: PBMCs, taken 5 days after the yellow fever booster vaccination. All receptors derive from a man in his late teens or twenties who received the YFV17D yellow fever vaccine.

CDR3 DNA: TGCGCCAGCAGCCAAGAAGACAGCGTGGGGTATGGCTACACCTTC. Its protein is CASSQEDSVGYGYTF. The chain has TRBV4-1 and TRBJ1-2; possible D gene TRBD1, 5 bases. V shed 0 bases and J shed 5 bases, with 13 bases lying between them. This CDR3 comprises 15 residues. Germline CDR1 and CDR2: MGHRA and YSYEKL.

The genes are TRBV18 and TRBJ1-6; D might be TRBD1 (5 bases). V was pared by 1 base and J by 2 bases, with 15 bases between. CDR3 size: 18 residues. CDR1 is KGHSH, CDR2 LQKENI, per germline. The CDR3 DNA reads as TGTGCCAGCTCACCACGGGGCGGCAGAGAGACCTATAATTCACCCCTCCACTTT. It is translated as CASSPRGGRETYNSPLHF.

This clonotype was seen repeatedly, ten times or more. The J gene is TRBJ2-3, the V gene TRBV20-1; no clear D gene. V lost 2 bases and J lost 6, with 9 bases in between. CDR1 and CDR2 (germline): DFQATT, SNEGSKA (reference sequence). The CDR3 is made up of 12 amino acids. As DNA, the CDR3 is TGCAGTGCTAGACACCGTTGGGATACGCAGTATTTT. Its translation is CSARHRWDTQYF.

The chain employs TRBV29-1 and TRBJ1-1; tentative D call: TRBD1 (6 bases). Germline values: CDR1 SQVTM, CDR2 ANQGSEA. The V gene lost 3 bases and the J gene lost 0 bases, with 8 bases spanning the gap. CDR3 size: 13 residues. CDR3 nucleotides: TGCAGCGTTGACTGGACAGTGAACACTGAAGCTTTCTTT. Protein product: CSVDWTVNTEAFF.

This sequence joins TRBV28 and TRBJ1-4, with 10 bases matching TRBD1. V trimming: 6 bases; J trimming: 7 bases; junction bases outside the gene matches: 8. Germline loops: CDR1 MDHEN, CDR2 SYDVKM. The CDR3 spans 15 residues. The CDR3 nucleotides read TGTGCCAGCAGGACATCGGGACAGGGGAGTGAAAAACTGTTTTTT. Encoded protein: CASRTSGQGSEKLFF.